These 2 T cell receptor beta chains came from one sample sequenced in a study of cytomegalovirus exposure and HLA in healthy donors. 13 Jbeta primers and 60 Vbeta primers were used for the PCR. The table came from immunoSEQ multiplex PCR; TCRdb's copy has only in-frame clones and leaves some out. The sample contains 95,000 to 150,000 clones, around 70% of which appear only once. Sequencing input: PBMCs. The receptors here all came from a woman between 40 and 55 years old in good health and CMV-seronegative.

V gene TRBV27 combines with J gene TRBJ1-6, with TRBD1 matching over 7 bases. Germline trimming cut 5 bases from V and 7 bases from J; bases unmatched to any gene: 11. This CDR3 is built from 16 residues. Germline V CDR1 and CDR2: MNHEY, SMNVEV (reference sequence). The DNA for the CDR3 is TGTGCCAGCAGTCCCCAAAGACAGGGACACAATTCACCCCTCCACTTT. Its protein product is CASSPQRQGHNSPLHF.

This clone came up once. The genes are TRBV30 and TRBJ2-5; D may be TRBD2 (5 bases). Trimming left V 2 bases short and J 1 base short, with 8 bases between. This CDR3 is built from 13 residues. CDR1 and CDR2 from the germline V gene are GTSNPN and SVGIG (reference sequence). For the CDR3, the DNA is TGTGCCTGGAGTATTCTAGCCCAAGAGACCCAGTACTTC. Protein product: CAWSILAQETQYF.